This T cell receptor beta chain came from a study of T-cell memory formation after mild COVID-19. Findings and caveats of the study: Clonal second-wave expansions that peaked on day 37 had unconfirmed SARS-CoV-2 specificity. Pre-infection memory harbored some responding clones, suggesting cross-reactive memory joined.

About this clonotype itself: Its cognate antigen is unknown.

The CDR3 runs to 14 residues. Germline V gene lookup returns CDR1 MNHNS and CDR2 SASEGT. The V segment lost 4 bases and the J segment 1 base; nucleotides outside the gene matches: 1. TCRdb re-called the 5' RACE reads through MiXCR, storing one row per CDR3 protein. The sample has hundreds of thousands of distinct CDR3 sequences; about 16% are singletons. Input material: PBMCs or a T cell subset sorted from them (not recorded which). The receptor was isolated from a man younger than 35 who had mild COVID-19 (a few samples of this study predate the infection). Cell type and time point are not known. V gene TRBV6-1 combines with J gene TRBJ2-3; 8 bases are shared with TRBD2. CDR3 in amino acids: CASSVLAGTDTQYF. CDR3 sequence (DNA): TGTGCCAGCAGTGTACTAGCGGGCACAGATACGCAGTATTTT.